What follows are 27 T cell receptor beta chains derived from one specimen sequenced in a study of T-cell reconstitution after alpha-beta-depleted transplantation in children (dated by TCRdb to 2016 to 2018). The library was obtained by PCR. TCRdb names Illumina HiSeq 2500 as the instrument used. To normalize quantification of the TCRbeta repertoire, the TCR libraries were built with molecular barcoding that relied on unique molecular identifiers. TCRdb's own reprocessing of the public reads used fastp at Q25 and MiXCR and kept productive beta chains. CDR3 protein sequences are deduplicated, and each keeps its most common genes and DNA. This sample gives 700,000 to 950,000 distinct CDR3 sequences in total; 15% to 20% of them show up just once. The ten largest clones add up to approximately 5% of the sample. This sample's treatment or condition label indicates: allogeneic hematopoietic cell transplantation with graft depleted of TCRalphabeta T cells and CD19 B cells.

This sample comprised PBMCs, mostly from graft donor cells, obtained 360 days after TCRalphabeta/CD19-depleted stem cell transplant. These receptors were taken from a male patient under 18 who had a stem cell transplant for acute lymphoblastic leukemia, so the T cells may come from the graft donor.

The rearrangement joins TRBV11-1 to TRBJ1-2, with 7 bases aligning to TRBD1. The length of the CDR3 is 14 residues. The V segment lost 5 bases and the J segment 2 bases; nucleotides outside the gene matches: 5. The germline V gene encodes CDR1 SGHAT and CDR2 FQDESV (reference sequence). The CDR3 spells CASSPDRFNYGYTF. In DNA form, the CDR3 reads TGTGCCAGCAGCCCGGACAGGTTCAACTATGGCTACACCTTC.

There are a few counts of this clonotype. This chain uses TRBV4-1 with TRBJ2-7; 9 bases match TRBD1. Germline CDR1 MGHRA, CDR2 YSYEKL. This CDR3 is 15 amino acids long. V was clipped by 1 base and J by 5 bases; unmatched bases: 6. CDR3 nucleotide sequence: TGCGCCAGCAGCCAAGTGAGAAGGACAGGGGACGAGCAGTACTTC. Residues: CASSQVRRTGDEQYF.

This clonotype was seen only a few times. The chain couples TRBV5-1 to TRBJ2-7; D uncertain. This CDR3 spans 13 amino acids. The germline V gene has CDR1 SGHRS and CDR2 YFSETQ. V was pared by 0 bases and J by 3 bases, with 7 bases between. The CDR3 region is CASSLEYGYEQYF. The DNA for the CDR3 is TGCGCCAGCAGCTTGGAGTACGGCTACGAGCAGTACTTC.

The rearrangement links TRBV5-5 to TRBJ2-3, with D uncertain. V gave up 1 base and J gave up 5 bases, with 14 bases separating them. The germline V gene has CDR1 SGHKS and CDR2 YYEKEE (reference sequence). The CDR3 has 15 amino acids. CDR3 residues: CASSLFPPGEDTQYF. The DNA for the CDR3 is TGTGCCAGCAGCTTGTTCCCTCCTGGGGAAGATACGCAGTATTTT.

This chain connects TRBV30 to TRBJ2-1; D gene ambiguous. CDR1 is GTSNPN and CDR2 is SVGIG in the germline V gene (reference sequence). Between the trimmed V and J ends, which lost 1 base and 6 bases, there was a span of 10 bases. The CDR3 totals 13 residues. CDR3 amino acids: CAWSGGTFNEQFF. CDR3 DNA: TGTGCCTGGAGTGGCGGAACCTTCAATGAGCAGTTCTTC.

The V call is TRBV20-1, the J call TRBJ2-7; unclear D gene. The CDR3 consists of 12 residues. V was cut by 1 base and J by 4 bases, with 8 bases left in between. The germline V gene encodes CDR1 DFQATT and CDR2 SNEGSKA (reference sequence). For the CDR3, the DNA is TGCAGTGCTAGAGCTCGAGTTTACGAGCAGTACTTC. This gives the protein CSARARVYEQYF.

V gene TRBV10-3 combines with J gene TRBJ1-5; D may be TRBD1 (5 bases). CDR3 length: 13 residues. V was pared by 0 bases and J by 6 bases, with 6 bases between. The germline CDR1 and CDR2 sequences are ENHRY and SYGVKD. The CDR3, as DNA: TGTGCCATCAGTGAGTCAGGGACTCAGCCCCAGCATTTT. It specifies CAISESGTQPQHF.

This clonotype turned up a few times. The chain recombines TRBV5-1 with TRBJ2-7; 8 nucleotides agree with TRBD1. This CDR3 has 15 amino acids. Germline values: CDR1 SGHRS, CDR2 YFSETQ. The V and J ends lost 0 bases and 1 base, in that order; junction bases with no gene match: 3. The CDR3 loop reads CASSLAGQVSYEQYF. The DNA of the CDR3 is TGCGCCAGCAGCTTGGCGGGACAGGTGTCCTACGAGCAGTACTTC.

J is TRBJ1-2 and V is TRBV7-9; tentative D call: TRBD1 (5 bases). The CDR3 is made up of 13 amino acids. Per germline, CDR1 SEHNR and CDR2 FQNEAQ (reference sequence). V was shortened by 5 bases and J by 6 bases, with 13 bases between the two germline ends. This CDR3 reads CASSTREYDGYTF. As DNA, the CDR3 is TGTGCCAGCAGCACCAGGGAGTATGATGGCTACACCTTC.

The rearrangement links TRBV12-3 or TRBV12-4 to TRBJ2-3; D not resolved. The CDR3 is 11 residues long. V lost 4 bases to trimming and J lost 8 bases, with 7 bases between them. CDR3: CASSYGVTQYF. The CDR3 DNA reads as TGTGCCAGCAGTTACGGTGTTACGCAGTATTTT.

Points on this clonotype: Relative to the germline gene, one junction end is altered; a read error may explain this. The chain joins TRBV7-9 to TRBJ2-5, with 7 bases identical to TRBD1. Germline V gene data show CDR1 as SEHNR and CDR2 as FQNEAQ (reference sequence). The CDR3 is made up of 14 amino acids. The CDR3 sequence: CASSSDRDQETPYF. The CDR3 DNA follows: TGTGCCAGCAGCTCTGACAGGGACCAAGAGACCCCGTACTTC.

In this sample, this clonotype turned up once. DNA for the CDR3: TGTGCCAGCAGTCGAGGACAGGTTTATAATTCACCCCTCCACTTT. Its protein product is CASSRGQVYNSPLHF. The rearrangement joins TRBV12-3 or TRBV12-4 to TRBJ1-6; 7 bases align to TRBD1. The CDR3 is 15 amino acids. The junction had 5 bases not matched to a gene; V was cut back by 5 bases and J by 4 bases.

The chain employs TRBV6-2 or TRBV6-3 and TRBJ1-6; TRBD1 might be the D (5 bases). Trimming removed 6 bases at V and 14 bases at J, with 14 bases between. Germline V gives CDR1 MNHEY, CDR2 SVGEGT. There are 12 residues in the CDR3. As DNA, the CDR3 is TGTGCCAGCAGGGAGGACATTTATGCCCTCCACTTT. This translates into CASREDIYALHF.

The V call is TRBV5-1, the J call TRBJ2-5; 9 bases map to TRBD2. The CDR3 consists of 15 residues. The V and J ends lost 0 bases and 4 bases, in that order; junction bases with no gene match: 4. In germline, CDR1 is SGHRS, CDR2 YFSETQ. CDR3: CASSLVLAGIETQYF. DNA for the CDR3: TGCGCCAGCAGCTTGGTGCTAGCGGGAATAGAGACCCAGTACTTC.

This clonotype was observed a handful of times. This sequence joins TRBV4-1 and TRBJ2-1; 13 bases agree with TRBD2. Germline V lookup: CDR1 MGHRA, CDR2 YSYEKL. Germline trimming cut 2 bases from V and 10 bases from J; bases unmatched to any gene: 11. This CDR3 is 17 amino acids long. CDR3: CASSQFPLAGGDVEQFF. DNA for the CDR3: TGCGCCAGCAGCCAATTTCCACTAGCGGGAGGGGATGTAGAGCAGTTCTTC.

This clonotype was detected only a few times. CDR3 coding DNA: TGTGCCAGCAGCATCGTGAGACCCCGGGGTAATGAGCAGTTCTTC. This gives the protein CASSIVRPRGNEQFF. The chain has TRBV3-1 and TRBJ2-1, with a weak D call TRBD2 (5 bases). Germline-derived CDR1 and CDR2 are LGHDT and YNNKEL (reference sequence). Trimming removed 5 bases at V and 7 bases at J, with 18 bases between. This CDR3 contains 15 residues.

This clonotype turned up a few times. The gene calls are TRBV27 and TRBJ2-3; TRBD2 matches at 11 bases. V was clipped by 1 base and J by 6 bases; unmatched bases: 9. This CDR3 has 17 amino acids. Germline CDR1 MNHEY, CDR2 SMNVEV (reference sequence). The CDR3 loop reads CASSLFPLAGEGDTQYF. CDR3 in DNA: TGTGCCAGCAGTTTATTCCCACTAGCGGGAGAAGGGGATACGCAGTATTTT.

This clonotype was recorded a few times. The CDR3: CASSFRTSGSNEQFF. CDR3 DNA sequence: TGCGCCAGCAGCTTCCGGACTAGCGGGAGTAATGAGCAGTTCTTC. The gene calls are TRBV5-1 and TRBJ2-1; TRBD2 aligns across 13 bases. This CDR3 region has 15 residues. CDR1 and CDR2 (germline): SGHRS, YFSETQ. Trimming removed 2 bases from V and 7 bases from J; junction bases left unmatched: 3.

This clonotype was found many times. The J gene is TRBJ2-3, the V gene TRBV20-1; the match to TRBD2 covers 13 bases. The length of the CDR3 is 15 residues. Germline CDR1 and CDR2: DFQATT and SNEGSKA (reference sequence). CDR3 DNA: TGCAGCGCCCGGACTAGCGGGAGAGGCACAGATACGCAGTATTTT. Translated, it gives CSARTSGRGTDTQYF.

This clonotype appeared a few times. CDR3 sequence: CASSFGRKYEQYF. The CDR3 region has the DNA TGTGCCAGCAGCTTCGGACGTAAGTACGAGCAGTACTTC. V and J are TRBV7-8 and TRBJ2-7; no clear D gene. The CDR3 is made up of 13 amino acids. The germline V gene has CDR1 SGHVS and CDR2 FQNEAQ. The germline V and J ends were trimmed by 3 bases and 4 bases, with 10 bases remaining between them.

V gene TRBV5-6 combines with J gene TRBJ2-7, with TRBD2 matching 14 bases. The ends lost 3 bases at V and 5 bases at J; junction bases unmatched: 10. The germline V gene has CDR1 SGHDT and CDR2 YYEEEE. The CDR3 sequence is 17 residues long. CDR3 in amino acids: CASSSGLAGDGIHEQYF. DNA of the CDR3: TGTGCCAGCAGCTCGGGACTAGCGGGAGACGGAATCCACGAGCAGTACTTC.

This clonotype showed up many times. The chain uses TRBV20-1 and TRBJ1-3; D is unresolved. This CDR3 has 12 residues. The germline gives CDR1 DFQATT, CDR2 SNEGSKA (reference sequence). V gave up 0 bases and J gave up 4 bases, with 4 bases separating them. CDR3 bases: TGCAGTGCTAGAGATTGGGGAAACACCATATATTTT. Amino acids: CSARDWGNTIYF.

The table lists this clonotype with many counts. V and J are TRBV9 and TRBJ2-1; 11 nucleotides match TRBD2. Germline CDR1 SGDLS, CDR2 YYNGEE. The V gene end was trimmed by 0 bases and the J gene end by 13 bases; junction bases not matched to a gene: 12. The CDR3 loop spans 16 amino acids. CDR3 nucleotides: TGTGCCAGCAGCGTAGGCTGGACTAGCGGGCTAGATAGTCAGTTCTTC. This codes for CASSVGWTSGLDSQFF.

This clonotype has only a few counts. V is TRBV18 and J is TRBJ2-6, with D possibly matching TRBD1 (6 bases). This CDR3 has 17 amino acids. The V end lost 3 bases, the J end lost 0 bases, and 12 bases lay between the germline ends. Germline-derived CDR1 and CDR2 are KGHSH and LQKENI. The CDR3 here is CASSPGQFHSGANVLTF. The CDR3 DNA is TGTGCCAGCTCACCCGGACAGTTCCACTCTGGGGCCAACGTCCTGACTTTC. The full variable domain, with the rest looked up from reference TRBV18 and TRBJ2-6, is NAGVMQNPRHLVRRRGQEARLRCSPMKGHSHVYWYRQLPEEGLKFMVYLQKENIIDESGMPKERFSAEFPKEGPSILRIQQVVRGDSAAYFCASSPGQFHSGANVLTFGAGSRLTVL.

The chain is built from TRBV5-1 and TRBJ2-1; the D gene is possibly TRBD2 (5 bases). The CDR3 length is 13 residues. The V end was cut by 3 bases, the J end by 10 bases, with 14 bases between. The germline gives CDR1 SGHRS, CDR2 YFSETQ. The CDR3 DNA is TGCGCCAGCAGCTCCGACTATTCTTGGGAGCAGTTCTTC. This translates into CASSSDYSWEQFF.

This clonotype occurred many times. The rearrangement joins TRBV4-1 to TRBJ2-7; no clear D gene. The CDR3 sequence is 14 residues long. Trimming took off 4 bases at V and 3 bases at J, with 13 bases between the two ends. CDR1 and CDR2 from the germline V gene are MGHRA and YSYEKL. As DNA, the CDR3 is TGCGCCAGCAGCCCGAATAGGGTGTACTACGAGCAGTACTTC. Amino acids: CASSPNRVYYEQYF.

This clonotype was found a few times. V is TRBV4-1 and J is TRBJ2-3, with 11 bases identical to TRBD2. Germline assignment: CDR1 MGHRA and CDR2 YSYEKL. The CDR3 is made up of 17 amino acids. V lost 1 base to trimming and J lost 0 bases; unmatched junction nucleotides: 3. The CDR3 coding sequence is TGCGCCAGCAGCCAAGTAGCGGGAGGGTTTAGCACAGATACGCAGTATTTT. It translates to CASSQVAGGFSTDTQYF.